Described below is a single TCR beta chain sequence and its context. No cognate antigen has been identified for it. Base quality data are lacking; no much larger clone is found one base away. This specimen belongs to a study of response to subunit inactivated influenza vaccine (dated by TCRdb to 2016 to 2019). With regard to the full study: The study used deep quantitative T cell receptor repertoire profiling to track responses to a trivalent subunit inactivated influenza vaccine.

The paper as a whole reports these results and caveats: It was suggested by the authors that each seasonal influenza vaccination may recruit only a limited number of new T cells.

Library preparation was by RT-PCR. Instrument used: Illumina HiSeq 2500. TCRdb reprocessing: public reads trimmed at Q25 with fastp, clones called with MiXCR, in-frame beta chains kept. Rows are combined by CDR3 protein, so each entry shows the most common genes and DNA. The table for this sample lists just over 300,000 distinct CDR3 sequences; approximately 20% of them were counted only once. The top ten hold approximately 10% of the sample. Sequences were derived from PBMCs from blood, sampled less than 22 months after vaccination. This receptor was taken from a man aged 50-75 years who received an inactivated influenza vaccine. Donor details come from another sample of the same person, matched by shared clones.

This receptor has the CDR3 CASSLGALNQPQHF. The DNA is TGTGCCAGCAGTCTCGGGGCCCTAAATCAGCCCCAGCATTTT. Recombination joined TRBV6-1 with TRBJ1-5; perhaps TRBD1 is the D gene, with 5 bases matching. The junction shows trimming of 5 bases on V and 4 bases on J, plus 12 bases between the germline ends. CDR1 and CDR2, looked up from the germline V gene, are MNHNS and SASEGT. The cysteine opens and the phenylalanine closes a CDR3 of 14 amino acids. The kept DNA is CDR3 alone, 42 bases in frame from the first base.